A selection of T cell receptor beta chains follows, all from one sample in a study of vaccination effects on CD4 cells after COVID-19. Clones were sequenced by immunoSEQ multiplex PCR, and TCRdb holds only the in-frame ones, with some missing. Here the sample spans more than 40,000 clones, roughly 70% being singletons. No antigens are known for them. The sequences come from CD4+ T cells from PBMCs cultured with HCoV-OC43 spike peptides, collected before COVID-19 vaccination. These TCRs come from a human donor who received a COVID-19 vaccine. The conserved cysteine and the conserved F or W are not part of the CDR3 here. Each record gives: V gene, J gene, CDR3 length, CDR3 protein.

v_call: TRBV6-5
j_call: TRBJ2-2
cdr3_length: 14
cdr3_aa: ASSYPGLAMVRELF

v_call: TRBV7-2
j_call: TRBJ2-3
cdr3_length: 15
cdr3_aa: ASRYRGLGRETDTQY

v_call: TRBV5-1
j_call: TRBJ1-2
cdr3_length: 11
cdr3_aa: ASTGEANYGYT

v_call: TRBV4-1
j_call: TRBJ1-2
cdr3_length: 12
cdr3_aa: ASSQEGIIYGYT

v_call: TRBV28
j_call: TRBJ2-2
cdr3_length: 14
cdr3_aa: ASDALGLGKTGELF

v_call: TRBV5-1
j_call: TRBJ1-2
cdr3_length: 11
cdr3_aa: ASSPGDNYGYT

v_call: TRBV2
j_call: TRBJ1-6
cdr3_length: 12
cdr3_aa: ASRPNSRNSPLH

v_call: TRBV5-1
j_call: TRBJ1-3
cdr3_length: 14
cdr3_aa: ASSAMGVSSGNTIY

v_call: TRBV19
j_call: TRBJ2-4
cdr3_length: 15
cdr3_aa: ASSQRTQRLAKNIQY

v_call: TRBV7-2
j_call: TRBJ1-2
cdr3_length: 9
cdr3_aa: ASSLVHGYT

v_call: TRBV7-9
j_call: TRBJ1-1
cdr3_length: 12
cdr3_aa: ASSGTGQGAEAF

v_call: TRBV14
j_call: TRBJ2-3
cdr3_length: 17
cdr3_aa: ASSQDLSSLAPGADTQY

v_call: TRBV29-1
j_call: TRBJ2-1
cdr3_length: 14
cdr3_aa: SVEDGRRFTYNEQF

v_call: TRBV6-5
j_call: TRBJ1-1
cdr3_length: 11
cdr3_aa: ASRVATGTEAF

v_call: TRBV6-1
j_call: TRBJ1-5
cdr3_length: 14
cdr3_aa: ASSEGQGFGNQPQH

v_call: TRBV11-2
j_call: TRBJ1-2
cdr3_length: 12
cdr3_aa: ASNDRRVNYGYT

v_call: TRBV3-1/TRBV3-2
j_call: TRBJ2-7
cdr3_length: 14
cdr3_aa: ASSQDTSRAAYEQY

v_call: TRBV5-7
j_call: TRBJ2-3
cdr3_length: 12
cdr3_aa: ASSLDRDTDTQY

v_call: TRBV6-2/TRBV6-3
j_call: TRBJ1-2
cdr3_length: 12
cdr3_aa: ASSFTGGRVGYT

v_call: TRBV5-1
j_call: TRBJ2-4
cdr3_length: 8
cdr3_aa: ASIVNIQY